This TCR beta chain was sequenced for a study of post-analysis software for immune sequencing data (dated by TCRdb to between 2014 and 2017). For the wider study: Recorded disease courses included relapsing-remitting, secondary progressive and progressive-relapsing multiple sclerosis, with some patients lacking subtype annotation. A subset of samples was prepared in parallel using single-end sample barcoding, then pooled and co-amplified after Illumina adapter ligation. The patient repertoires were compared against 11 previously published healthy control repertoires obtained from donors aged roughly 6 to 28 years.

The paper as a whole reports these results and caveats: Direct clustering with F measure showed strong co-clustering of samples prepared in the same batch, prompting a batch-effect correction. Roughly 5 TRBV segments, including TRBV5-6, TRBV5-1 and TRBV20-1, were significantly more frequent in patients than controls. The multiple sclerosis patient group was slightly younger than the control group. Significantly lower normalized Chao1 diversity was found in multiple sclerosis patients than in controls, suggesting substantial peripheral T-cell clonal expansion.

This clonotype was observed at least ten times. No antigen is known for it. Within one base of it there is no much larger clone, and no base qualities were kept. V drops 11 bases and J drops 3 bases, leaving 17 bases in between. From the germline V gene, CDR1 is MDHEN and CDR2 is SYDVKM. Reading from cysteine to phenylalanine, the CDR3 counts 13 amino acids. Of the read, only the CDR3 DNA is kept; its 39 bases are in frame from base 1. TCR beta repertoires were profiled from peripheral blood of 13 young patients with multiple sclerosis to demonstrate the VDJtools post-analysis software. Multiple sclerosis patients were children and adolescents aged about 6 to 16 years. The library was prepared using PCR. The sequencer listed for this sample is Illumina HiSeq 2500. To reduce PCR and sequencing biases, unique molecular identifiers were built into the TCR beta cDNA libraries. Per 1 to 10 million input T cells, some 500,000 cDNA molecules were obtained, such that each molecule approximated one T cell. Patient libraries were prepared and sequenced with the same protocol used for the earlier healthy control dataset. Samples belonging to the same batch were prepared together, multiplexed and sequenced on a shared HiSeq lane. The authors' analysis ran thus. MIGEC was used to process the raw barcoded reads, and molecular identifier groups with only a single read were discarded before consensus assembly and CDR3 extraction. Clonotype tables were post-analysed with VDJtools, normalizing diversity by down-sampling all datasets to the smallest sample size. In repertoire overlap clustering, CDR3 amino acid sequences, but not nucleotide sequences, were matched to correct batch-related cross-sample contamination. TCRdb's own reprocessing of the public reads used fastp at Q25 and MiXCR and kept productive beta chains. Each record represents a unique CDR3 protein, reported with the most common genes and DNA among its rows. It is TCRdb's table, rather than the study itself, that gives the V and J calls and clone size. This sample comprises roughly 180,000 distinct CDR3 sequences, over 25% of them detected only once. Approximately 1.6% of the sample is taken by the ten largest.

Input material: blood. The TCR was taken from a girl aged 5 to 17 with multiple sclerosis. The chain joins TRBV28 to TRBJ2-7, and TRBD1 may be the D gene, going by 6 matching bases. The CDR3 region reads CASGTQRNYEQYF. The DNA sequence reads TGTGCCTCCGGGACACAAAGGAACTACGAGCAGTACTTC.